These T cell receptor beta chains were read from a single sample in a study of blood T cell repertoires in COVID-19. Assay used: immunoSEQ multiplex PCR; TCRdb lists only in-frame clones, some missing. The table includes under 15,000 clones, 72% detected once. The source material was peripheral blood. Receptor source: a man aged 60-69 years with COVID-19, enrolled during active disease. The CDR3 runs from the conserved cysteine through the conserved F or W. A D gene is named only where the DNA matches it firmly. The size entry is marked missing in some rows and otherwise reads once, few, many or a size class.

>NA|TRBV11-2|TRBJ2-5|TRBD2
TGTGCCAGCAGCTTTAGCGGGGGGGCGGATGAGACCCAGTACTTC
CASSFSGGADETQYF
>NA|TRBV6-4|TRBJ2-7|NA
TGTGCCAGCACCTCCGCCGGGGGAAGGGGGGGGCCCTACGAGCAGTACTTC
CASTSAGGRGGPYEQYF
>NA|TRBV3-1/TRBV3-2|TRBJ2-3|TRBD1
TGTGCCAGCAGCCAAGGCCCAGGGGGCCCAGATACGCAGTATTTT
CASSQGPGGPDTQYF
>NA|TRBV27|TRBJ1-3|NA
TGTGCCAGCAGTCCAGGGTTTGGAAACACCATATATTTT
CASSPGFGNTIYF
>NA|TRBV9|TRBJ2-7|TRBD2
TGTGCCAGCAGTGGGACTAGCGGGGGCCTTGGCGAGCAGTACTTC
CASSGTSGGLGEQYF
>NA|TRBV7-2|TRBJ2-5|TRBD1
TGTGCCAGCAGTTACAGGGGTGAGACCCAGTACTTC
CASSYRGETQYF
>NA|TRBV19|TRBJ1-1|NA
TGTGCCAGTAGTATAGACGGGGGTGGAACTGAAGCTTTCTTT
CASSIDGGGTEAFF
>NA|TRBV13|TRBJ2-3|NA
TGTGCCAGCCCAACCCCGCAGGCTACGCAGTATTTT
CASPTPQATQYF
>few|TRBV29-1|TRBJ1-2|TRBD1
TGCAGCGTTTGGGACAGTTCAGAGCGTGGCTACACCTTC
CSVWDSSERGYTF
>NA|TRBV7-7|TRBJ2-1|TRBD2
TGTGCTAGCAGCCAGGGACTAGCGGGAGGCGCGGCCTACAATGAGCAGTTCTTC
CASSQGLAGGAAYNEQFF
>NA|TRBV19|TRBJ1-1|NA
TGTGCCAGCGCGCTGAACACTGAAGCTTTCTTT
CASALNTEAFF
>few|TRBV7-6|TRBJ1-1|NA
TGTGCCAGCAGCTCGGACACCTACATGAACACTGAAGCTTTCTTT
CASSSDTYMNTEAFF
>NA|TRBV23-1|TRBJ2-1|TRBD2
TGCGCCAGCAGTCAATCGGGAACTACTAGCGGGGGGACGAGAGCCTACAATGAGCAGTTCTTC
CASSQSGTTSGGTRAYNEQFF
>NA|TRBV18|TRBJ1-5|TRBD1
TGTGCCAGCTCAGCGACAGGGGCTGTTCAGCCCCAGCATTTT
CASSATGAVQPQHF
>NA|TRBV3-1/TRBV3-2|TRBJ1-3|NA
TGTGCCAGCAGCCAACGGGGAGGGGCCGGAAACACCATATATTTT
CASSQRGGAGNTIYF
>once|TRBV4-1|TRBJ1-3|NA
TGCGCCAGCAGCCAAGCGGGACACAGCTCTGGAAACACCATATATTTT
CASSQAGHSSGNTIYF
>NA|TRBV2|TRBJ1-1|NA
TGTGCCAGCAGTGACAGGATTTACACTGAAGCTTTCTTT
CASSDRIYTEAFF
>NA|TRBV2|TRBJ1-6|NA
TGTGCCAGCAGTGCCGAACAGGTTGGGGGGAATTCACCCCTCCACTTT
CASSAEQVGGNSPLHF